Listed here are 24 T cell receptor beta chains from one sample, sequenced in a study of vaccination effects on CD4 cells after COVID-19. Their specific antigens are unknown. Method: immunoSEQ multiplex PCR; TCRdb's copy keeps in-frame clones and lacks some. Of about 59,000 clones listed, around 78% are singletons. Peptide-pool stimulation followed by sequencing identified expanded antigen-specific CD4+ clonotypes in the ViraFEST assay. Subsequent to a culture period of under 11 days, CD4+ T cells were isolated. BNT162b2 vaccine or mRNA-1273 vaccine was given to participants in two doses. This specimen consisted of CD4+ T cells from PBMCs cultured with HCoV-OC43 spike peptides, obtained after COVID-19 vaccination. As for subset: HCoV-OC43 spike overlapping peptide pool stimulation. The receptors were gathered from a human donor who received a COVID-19 vaccine.

This chain links TRBV5-5 with TRBJ1-3, with 8 bases fitting TRBD1. The trim removed 5 bases at V and 2 bases at J, leaving 6 bases unmatched. The CDR3 loop spans 15 amino acids. Looked up from germline, CDR1 is SGHKS and CDR2 is YYEKEE (reference sequence). The CDR3 loop reads CASSSGTGPGNTIYF. The CDR3 DNA follows: TGTGCCAGCAGTTCCGGGACAGGACCTGGAAACACCATATATTTT.

The J gene is TRBJ2-5, the V gene TRBV29-1; D is undetermined. Germline V CDR1 and CDR2: SQVTM, ANQGSEA. The V end was cut by 8 bases, the J end by 1 base, with 14 bases between. The CDR3 contains 13 residues. The CDR3 nucleotides are TGCAGCCTCATCGGAGATTCCCAAGAGACCCAGTACTTC. The encoded protein is CSLIGDSQETQYF.

The rearrangement links TRBV28 to TRBJ1-1; 7 nucleotides align to TRBD1. V lost 9 bases to trimming and J lost 4 bases; unmatched junction nucleotides: 8. CDR3 size: 13 residues. Per the germline V gene, CDR1 is MDHEN and CDR2 is SYDVKM. The CDR3 sequence: CASRQGGGTEAFF. The CDR3 DNA reads as TGTGCCAGTCGACAGGGAGGTGGCACTGAAGCTTTCTTT.

The chain carries TRBV5-1 and TRBJ1-4; TRBD1 aligns across 9 bases. The CDR3 runs 16 residues. Germline V gene sequence: CDR1 SGHRS, CDR2 YFSETQ. V was clipped by 2 bases and J by 3 bases; unmatched bases: 5. The CDR3 coding sequence is TGCGCCAGCAGCTTTGGACAGGGGATACCTAATGAAAAACTGTTTTTT. The encoded protein is CASSFGQGIPNEKLFF. Filled out from reference TRBV5-1 and TRBJ1-4, the complete variable domain reads KAGVTQTPRYLIKTRGQQVTLSCSPISGHRSVSWYQQTPGQGLQFLFEYFSETQRNKGNFPGRFSGRQFSNSRSEMNVSTLELGDSALYLCASSFGQGIPNEKLFFGSGTQLSVL.

This chain connects TRBV5-1 to TRBJ1-4, with no clear D. Germline lookup yields CDR1 SGHRS and CDR2 YFSETQ. Between the trimmed V and J ends, which lost 0 bases and 5 bases, there was a span of 11 bases. The CDR3 is 15 amino acids. The DNA for the CDR3 is TGCGCCAGCAGCTTGGGTGATTCTGTGAATGAAAAACTGTTTTTT. Translation gives CASSLGDSVNEKLFF.

V usage is TRBV12-5 and J usage is TRBJ1-4; 7 nucleotides align to TRBD1. V was pared by 4 bases and J by 6 bases, with 11 bases of the junction left unmatched. Germline CDR1 reads LGHNT; CDR2 reads FRNRAP. CDR3 length: 16 residues. CDR3 loop: CASGSPDRQGYEKLFF. Written as DNA, the CDR3 is TGTGCTAGTGGTTCTCCTGATCGACAGGGCTATGAAAAACTGTTTTTT. Supplemented by reference TRBV12-5 and TRBJ1-4, the full variable domain reads DARVTQTPRHKVTEMGQEVTMRCQPILGHNTVFWYRQTMMQGLELLAYFRNRAPLDDSGMPKDRFSAEMPDATLATLKIQPSEPRDSAVYFCASGSPDRQGYEKLFFGSGTQLSVL.

The chain links TRBV6-2 or TRBV6-3 to TRBJ2-3; unclear D gene. The length of the CDR3 is 15 residues. The V gene lost 2 bases and the J gene lost 0 bases, with 9 bases spanning the gap. Germline V gene data show CDR1 as MNHEY and CDR2 as SVGEGT. The CDR3 DNA is TGTGCCAGCAGTTACGGCTTATCTAGCACAGATACGCAGTATTTT. Translating gives CASSYGLSSTDTQYF.

The chain employs TRBV3-1 (or the pseudogene TRBV3-2) and TRBJ2-3, with D perhaps matching TRBD1 or TRBD2 (5 bases each). The ends were cut back, 2 bases at V and 0 bases at J, with 12 bases in the middle. CDR3 size: 16 residues. Germline CDR1 LGHDT, CDR2 YNNKEL (reference sequence). CDR3 nucleotides: TGTGCCAGCAGCCAAATTCCGGGACGGAGCACAGATACGCAGTATTTT. It codes for CASSQIPGRSTDTQYF.

The chain couples TRBV7-9 to TRBJ2-3; possibly TRBD2 for D (6 bases). Trimming pared 5 bases from V and 6 bases from J, leaving 15 bases between. The V gene's germline CDR1 is SEHNR and CDR2 FQNEAQ (reference sequence). This CDR3 is built from 14 residues. CDR3: CASSVSGPWDTQYF. The CDR3 nucleotides are TGTGCCAGCAGCGTCAGCGGGCCCTGGGATACGCAGTATTTT.

The chain recombines TRBV18 with TRBJ2-7, with D perhaps assigned TRBD1 or TRBD2 (5 bases each). Trimming stripped 0 bases from V and 6 bases from J, with 9 bases between. This CDR3 region has 13 residues. Germline V lookup: CDR1 KGHSH, CDR2 LQKENI. CDR3 region: CASSPPEGSEQYV. The CDR3 DNA is TGTGCCAGCTCACCACCAGAGGGGAGCGAGCAGTACGTC.

This chain uses TRBV5-1 with TRBJ1-1; a possible D gene is TRBD1 (5 bases). Per the germline V gene, CDR1 is SGHRS and CDR2 is YFSETQ. The CDR3 is made up of 14 amino acids. V lost 9 bases, J lost 3 bases, and 18 bases lay in between. DNA for the CDR3: TGCGCCACTCGTGAGGGGCCGACGGACACTGAAGCTTTCTTT. Translation gives CATREGPTDTEAFF.

J is TRBJ1-1 and V is TRBV12-3 or TRBV12-4; D not certain. V lost 3 bases to trimming and J lost 4 bases, with 9 bases between them. This CDR3 is 13 amino acids long. The CDR3 nucleotides read TGTGCCAGCAGTTTTCTCGGGAGCACTGAAGCTTTCTTT. This encodes CASSFLGSTEAFF.

The chain couples TRBV7-6 to TRBJ2-1; 15 nucleotides line up with TRBD2. V dropped 5 bases and J dropped 9; count of bases not matched to a gene: 8. CDR3 length: 16 residues. CDR1 is SGHVS, CDR2 FNYEAQ, per germline. Here the CDR3 reads CASSRTGTSGGIEQFF. The CDR3 nucleotides read TGTGCCAGCAGCCGTACCGGGACTAGCGGGGGGATTGAGCAGTTCTTC.

This sequence joins TRBV3-1 (or the pseudogene TRBV3-2) and TRBJ1-4; D ambiguous. V was trimmed by 6 bases and J by 0 bases, leaving 8 bases between them. Germline assignment: CDR1 LGHDT and CDR2 YNNKEL (reference sequence). The length of the CDR3 is 14 residues. The CDR3: CASRKTATNEKLFF. CDR3 DNA: TGTGCCAGCAGGAAAACAGCAACTAATGAAAAACTGTTTTTT.

The V call is TRBV5-1, the J call TRBJ2-6; TRBD1 is a possible D gene (5 bases). Germline loops: CDR1 SGHRS, CDR2 YFSETQ. This CDR3 comprises 16 residues. Trimming cost V 7 bases and J 4 bases, with 18 bases left between them. CDR3 sequence reads: CASATWGVTGANVLTF. The DNA for the CDR3 is TGCGCCAGCGCCACCTGGGGCGTAACCGGGGCCAACGTCCTGACTTTC.

J is TRBJ1-1 and V is TRBV27; no clear D. CDR3 size: 15 residues. Trimming left V 1 base short and J 1 base short, with 10 bases between. Germline-derived CDR1 and CDR2 are MNHEY and SMNVEV (reference sequence). CDR3 amino acids: CASSLLGRRNTEAFF. In nucleotides, the CDR3 is TGTGCCAGCAGTTTATTGGGCAGGAGGAACACTGAAGCTTTCTTT.

This clone was counted only a few times. The chain recombines TRBV5-6 with TRBJ1-1; maybe TRBD1 (6 bases). Deletions cut 2 bases from V and 4 bases from J, with 12 bases between. This CDR3 is 14 amino acids long. Per the germline V gene, CDR1 is SGHDT and CDR2 is YYEEEE. The CDR3 DNA reads as TGTGCCAGCAGCTTAACAGGGAGGGGCACTGAAGCTTTCTTT. Protein product: CASSLTGRGTEAFF.

The sample holds a few counts of this clone. The chain couples TRBV30 to TRBJ1-6; D gene uncertain. Germline values: CDR1 GTSNPN, CDR2 SVGIG (reference sequence). V shed 5 bases and J shed 8 bases, with 19 bases lying between them. The CDR3 is 15 amino acids. This chain's CDR3 is CAWHSFNTMDSPLHF. CDR3 nucleotides: TGTGCCTGGCACTCATTTAATACGATGGATTCACCCCTCCACTTT. Based on the CDR3 plus reference TRBV30 and TRBJ1-6, the full variable domain is SQTIHQWPATLVQPVGSPLSLECTVEGTSNPNLYWYRQAAGRGLQLLFYSVGIGQISSEVPQNLSASRPQDRQFILSSKKLLLSDSGFYLCAWHSFNTMDSPLHFGNGTRLTVT.

The rearrangement links TRBV7-2 to TRBJ2-2; TRBD1 agrees at 8 bases. Germline V gene data show CDR1 as SGHTA and CDR2 as FQGNSA. V lost 3 bases, J lost 4 bases, and 7 bases stayed unmatched. The CDR3 spans 16 residues. The CDR3 DNA sequence: TGTGCCAGCAGCTTGATCACAGGGGGAAGCACCGGGGAGCTGTTTTTT. It yields the protein CASSLITGGSTGELFF.

This sequence joins TRBV5-1 and TRBJ2-7, with a tentative D call TRBD2 (7 bases). Germline V gene sequence: CDR1 SGHRS, CDR2 YFSETQ. This CDR3 is 16 amino acids long. The V and J ends lost 4 bases and 7 bases respectively, with 24 bases between them. Written as DNA, the CDR3 is TGCGCCAGCAGCCCCCTTGGCGGGGGCGCCCCGTGGGAGCAGTACGTC. Its protein product is CASSPLGGGAPWEQYV.

This rearrangement joins TRBV7-3 to TRBJ2-1; TRBD1 matches 8 bases. CDR1 and CDR2 from the germline V gene are SGHTA and FQGTGA. The CDR3 consists of 15 residues. The V segment lost 0 bases and the J segment 9 bases; nucleotides outside the gene matches: 7. The CDR3 here is CASSLTTAGGGEQFF. Written as DNA, the CDR3 is TGTGCCAGCAGCTTAACTACCGCAGGGGGCGGTGAGCAGTTCTTC.

This clone has only a few counts. This chain uses TRBV12-3 or TRBV12-4 with TRBJ2-1; the match to TRBD1 covers 7 bases. J gave up 4 bases and V 3 bases, and 0 bases lay outside the gene matches. CDR3 length: 13 residues. CDR3 loop: CASSLGQYNEQFF. In DNA, the CDR3 is TGTGCCAGCAGTTTGGGACAGTACAATGAGCAGTTCTTC.

The chain recombines TRBV4-3 with TRBJ1-1; tentative D call: TRBD1 (5 bases). CDR1 is LGHNA, CDR2 YSLEER, per germline. The CDR3 is 14 residues long. The V gene lost 2 bases and the J gene lost 3 bases, with 10 bases spanning the gap. CDR3 DNA: TGCGCCAGCAGCCAATATCAAGGGGACACTGAAGCTTTCTTT. This translates into CASSQYQGDTEAFF.

The chain couples TRBV15 to TRBJ1-3; D is uncertain. Germline V lookup: CDR1 LNHNV, CDR2 YYDKDF (reference sequence). Deletions cut 6 bases from V and 8 bases from J, with 14 bases between. The CDR3 covers 13 residues. CDR3 sequence: CATRASSGYTIYF. CDR3 nucleotide sequence: TGTGCCACCAGGGCTAGTTCGGGCTACACCATATATTTT. The whole variable domain, filled in from reference TRBV15 and TRBJ1-3, reads DAMVIQNPRYQVTQFGKPVTLSCSQTLNHNVMYWYQQKSSQAPKLLFHYYDKDFNNEADTPDNFQSRRPNTSFCFLDIRSPGLGDTAMYLCATRASSGYTIYFGEGSWLTVV.